These 14 T cell receptor beta chains came from one sample sequenced in a study of identical twins. TCRdb fed the 5' RACE reads into MiXCR, producing one record per CDR3 protein. Here the sample spans roughly 690,000 distinct CDR3 sequences, approximately 6% being singletons. Sequenced: naive T cells sorted from blood. All receptors come from a young man in good health.

The V and J genes are TRBV12-3 or TRBV12-4 and TRBJ2-3, with D uncertain. V was cut by 0 bases and J by 6 bases, with 16 bases left in between. This CDR3 contains 16 residues. The CDR3 sequence is CASSLAGQTRSDTQYF. CDR3 sequence (DNA): TGTGCCAGCAGTTTAGCCGGGCAGACGCGGTCGGATACGCAGTATTTT.

This clonotype was recorded at least ten times. The chain joins TRBV12-3 or TRBV12-4 to TRBJ1-4; D is uncertain. CDR3 length equals 16 residues. V lost 5 bases and J lost 0, with 13 bases in between. For the CDR3, the DNA is TGTGCCAGCAGTGCCGAGAGCCCCGCAACTAATGAAAAACTGTTTTTT. Its protein product is CASSAESPATNEKLFF.

The chain uses TRBV20-1 and TRBJ1-5, with D unclear. Germline V gene sequence: CDR1 DFQATT, CDR2 SNEGSKA (reference sequence). The V and J ends lost 2 bases and 1 base respectively, with 15 bases between them. CDR3 length equals 16 residues. The chain's CDR3 is CSARKPGGSSNQPQHF. The CDR3 DNA reads TGCAGTGCTAGAAAGCCAGGAGGGTCAAGCAATCAGCCCCAGCATTTT.

This clonotype was observed many times. V usage is TRBV7-8 and J usage is TRBJ2-5, with 9 bases identical to TRBD1. Germline values: CDR1 SGHVS, CDR2 FQNEAQ. V was pared by 2 bases and J by 5 bases, with 12 bases of the junction left unmatched. CDR3 length: 17 residues. CDR3: CASSLRFGDRVWETQYF. The CDR3 DNA reads TGTGCCAGCAGCTTACGCTTCGGGGACAGGGTGTGGGAGACCCAGTACTTC.

The sample holds many counts of this clonotype. CDR3 amino acids: CASSRGRADTQYF. The CDR3 DNA reads TGTGCCAGCAGCCGCGGGCGCGCAGATACGCAGTATTTT. This chain joins TRBV6-1 and TRBJ2-3, with a possible D match to TRBD2 (5 bases). Trimming took off 6 bases at V and 4 bases at J, with 11 bases between the two ends. CDR3 length: 13 amino acids. CDR1 is MNHNS, CDR2 SASEGT, per germline.

Many counts were recorded for this clonotype. The CDR3: CASSLDGQTLYGYTF. CDR3 nucleotides: TGCGCCAGCAGCTTGGACGGACAGACTCTATATGGCTACACCTTC. The rearrangement uses TRBV5-1 and TRBJ1-2; possibly TRBD1 for D (6 bases). Germline assignment: CDR1 SGHRS and CDR2 YFSETQ. V was clipped by 0 bases and J by 5 bases, with 14 bases between them. This CDR3 contains 15 residues.

In its sample, this clonotype was seen many times. CDR3 amino acids: CASSLRPSSYNEQFF. DNA of the CDR3: TGCGCCAGCAGCCTTAGGCCTAGCTCCTACAATGAGCAGTTCTTC. V gene TRBV5-1 combines with J gene TRBJ2-1; unclear D gene. The ends were cut back, 4 bases at V and 0 bases at J, with 11 bases in the middle. Looked up from germline, CDR1 is SGHRS and CDR2 is YFSETQ. The CDR3 totals 15 residues.

This clonotype was seen ten or more times. The J gene is TRBJ2-7, the V gene TRBV20-1, with D perhaps TRBD1 or TRBD2 (6 bases each). V lost 6 bases to trimming and J lost 0 bases, with 18 bases between them. The germline CDR1 and CDR2 sequences are DFQATT and SNEGSKA (reference sequence). This CDR3 has 15 amino acids. The CDR3 sequence is CSAGRWRGNSYEQYF. Here the CDR3 DNA reads TGCAGTGCGGGGAGGTGGAGGGGGAACTCCTACGAGCAGTACTTC.

This clonotype was counted only a few times. The chain links TRBV11-2 to TRBJ2-7, with TRBD1 identical over 8 bases. The CDR3 sequence is 18 residues long. V trimming: 6 bases; J trimming: 2 bases; junction bases outside the gene matches: 18. Germline CDR1 reads SGHAT; CDR2 reads FQNNGV. The CDR3 reads CASSLTPNPGTGPYEQYF. In DNA form, the CDR3 reads TGTGCCAGCAGTCTTACACCGAATCCGGGGACAGGCCCCTACGAGCAGTACTTC.

Only a few counts were recorded for this clonotype. The rearrangement uses TRBV6-1 and TRBJ2-7; perhaps D is TRBD1 or TRBD2 (6 bases each). Germline lookup yields CDR1 MNHNS and CDR2 SASEGT. CDR3 length equals 16 residues. The V end was cut by 2 bases, the J end by 6 bases, with 20 bases between. The CDR3 coding sequence is TGTGCCAGCAGTGAATTTGGGGGGCCCCGACACGCCGAGCAGTACGTC. Translating gives CASSEFGGPRHAEQYV.

This clonotype was observed at least ten times. The chain has TRBV28 and TRBJ2-7; tentative D call: TRBD1 (6 bases). CDR1 and CDR2 from the germline V gene are MDHEN and SYDVKM. Trimming left V 2 bases short and J 12 bases short, with 14 bases between. CDR3 length: 12 residues. The CDR3 protein is CASSLRKQGWYF. The CDR3 DNA reads as TGTGCCAGCAGTTTAAGAAAACAGGGATGGTACTTC.

This clonotype has a count of ten or more. V usage is TRBV29-1 and J usage is TRBJ2-1; 7 bases fit TRBD1. The V gene end was trimmed by 6 bases and the J gene end by 4 bases; junction bases not matched to a gene: 9. Germline CDR1 SQVTM, CDR2 ANQGSEA. The CDR3 has 14 amino acids. CDR3 sequence: CSVHPGQIYNEQFF. For the CDR3, the DNA is TGCAGCGTGCACCCGGGACAGATTTACAATGAGCAGTTCTTC.

This clonotype was recorded many times. This chain's CDR3 is CASSSRLAPETQYF. The CDR3 nucleotides are TGTGCCAGCAGTTCTCGACTAGCACCCGAGACCCAGTACTTC. This chain joins TRBV12-3 or TRBV12-4 and TRBJ2-5; 7 positions agree with TRBD2. The CDR3 length is 14 residues. V lost 4 bases to trimming and J lost 5 bases; unmatched junction nucleotides: 7.

This clonotype was seen many times. This chain links TRBV12-3 or TRBV12-4 with TRBJ2-7, with D tentatively TRBD2 (6 bases). The V gene lost 6 bases and the J gene lost 0 bases, with 12 bases spanning the gap. The CDR3 length is 14 residues. CDR3 in DNA: TGTGCCAGCAGCACCCCTAGCGACTCCTACGAGCAGTACGTC. Translating it yields CASSTPSDSYEQYV.